This T cell receptor (beta chain) was identified during a study of lymphopenia after photon versus proton radiotherapy. General observations from the study: Proton therapy kept repertoires fairly stable, unlike photons, which gained effector/memory cells. Larger post-nadir TCR diversity loss correlated inversely with survival in deceased patients. Post-nadir diversity loss with photons came from oligoclonal expansion, particularly CD8+ Temra cells.

In the case of this clone: What it binds is unknown.

Per the germline V gene, CDR1 is SNHLY and CDR2 is FYNNEI. CDR3 length: 14 amino acids. Trimming took 6 bases from V and 5 from J, leaving 17 bases between them. Measured with immunoSEQ multiplex PCR; TCRdb has only the in-frame clones, and not every one. The sample has roughly 7,000 clones; around nine tenths are singletons. Sequences were derived from peripheral blood, sampled from a patient treated with photon-based radiotherapy. The receptor comes from a man aged 60-69 years with cholangiocarcinoma. This chain links TRBV2 with TRBJ2-7, with D perhaps matching TRBD1 or TRBD2 (5 bases each). The CDR3 protein is CASRPTPMGDEQYF. CDR3 bases: TGTGCCAGCAGGCCCACGCCTATGGGGGACGAGCAGTACTTC.